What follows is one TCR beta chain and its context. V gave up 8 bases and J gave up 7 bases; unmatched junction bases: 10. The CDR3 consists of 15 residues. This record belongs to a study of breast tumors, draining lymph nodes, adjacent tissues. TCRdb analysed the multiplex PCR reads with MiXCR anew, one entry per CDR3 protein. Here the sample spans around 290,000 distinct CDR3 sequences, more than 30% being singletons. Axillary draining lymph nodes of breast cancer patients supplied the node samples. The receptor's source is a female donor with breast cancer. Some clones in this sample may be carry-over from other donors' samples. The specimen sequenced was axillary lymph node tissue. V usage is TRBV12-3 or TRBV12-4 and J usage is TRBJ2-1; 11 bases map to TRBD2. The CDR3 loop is CASSSRLAGINEQFF. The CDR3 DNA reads TGTGCCAGCTCCTCTCGACTAGCGGGAATTAATGAGCAGTTCTTC.